This T cell receptor beta chain was sequenced during a study of cytomegalovirus exposure and HLA in healthy donors. Looking at the study overall: Approximately 85 million unique TCRs from HLA-typed donors were held in an early data release. Findings and caveats of the study: A later analysis reportedly found fewer N-insertions in an Asian-associated ancestry cluster than the roughly 700-donor mean. The analysis excluded some indistinguishable V segments, including TRBV6-2 and TRBV6-3. Presence/absence analysis assumed near-uniform sequencing depth across donors.

Vbeta (60) and Jbeta (13) primers were used in the PCR. Data came from immunoSEQ multiplex PCR; TCRdb stores just in-frame clones and leaves some out. Found here are 100,000 to 120,000 clones, over 60% of them singletons; the top ten hold 1% to 1.5%. CDR1 is LGHNA and CDR2 is YSLEER in the germline V gene. CDR3 size: 15 residues. V dropped 1 base and J dropped 3; count of bases not matched to a gene: 4. A few counts support this clone. Its specificity is unknown. The sequencing sample was made of PBMCs. V and J are TRBV4-3 and TRBJ2-3; TRBD1 agrees at 7 bases. The TCR originated in a woman aged 25 to 39 in good health and CMV-seronegative. CDR3 loop: CASSQGDRDTDTQYF. In nucleotides, the CDR3 is TGCGCCAGCAGCCAAGGTGACAGGGATACAGATACGCAGTATTTT.